The 10 T cell receptor beta chains presented below share a single source sample, sequenced in a study of cytomegalovirus exposure and HLA in healthy donors. 13 Jbeta primers and 60 Vbeta primers were used for the PCR. Repertoires were generated with immunoSEQ multiplex PCR, while TCRdb's copy carries only in-frame clones and drops some. This sample has 200,000 to 300,000 clones; 84% occur once, and the top ten carry 1.5% to 2.5%. Sequencing was done on a sample of PBMCs. The source is a woman aged 35 to 49 in good health and CMV-seropositive.

The rearrangement links TRBV19 to TRBJ2-1, with D unresolved. The germline V gene encodes CDR1 LNHDA and CDR2 SQIVND (reference sequence). The CDR3 runs to 14 residues. Trimming left V 7 bases short and J 3 bases short, with 13 bases between. CDR3 sequence (DNA): TGTGCCAGTACAGGCTCGCGAAACTACAATGAGCAGTTCTTC. It translates to CASTGSRNYNEQFF.

The rearrangement uses TRBV9 and TRBJ1-4, with TRBD1 matching 7 bases. This CDR3 has 15 residues. Germline-derived CDR1 and CDR2 are SGDLS and YYNGEE. V was clipped by 0 bases and J by 3 bases; unmatched bases: 2. The CDR3, as DNA: TGTGCCAGCAGCGTAGCGACAGGGTCTAATGAAAAACTGTTTTTT. Translating gives CASSVATGSNEKLFF.

CDR3 sequence (DNA): TGTGCCGCGACGGGCAGGGGGTCCTCCTACGAGCAGTACTTC. It specifies CAATGRGSSYEQYF. This sequence joins TRBV7-9 and TRBJ2-7, with 7 bases fitting TRBD1. Trimming removed 11 bases from V and 0 bases from J; junction bases left unmatched: 10. Germline values: CDR1 SEHNR, CDR2 FQNEAQ (reference sequence). The CDR3 extends over 14 amino acids.

This chain links TRBV28 with TRBJ1-2; maybe TRBD1 (6 bases). The V gene's germline CDR1 is MDHEN and CDR2 SYDVKM. The CDR3 covers 15 residues. V lost 2 bases and J 4 bases, leaving 14 bases between the germline ends. The DNA of the CDR3 is TGTGCCAGCAGTTTAGTGGGGGCGGTGATCTATGGCTACACCTTC. The encoded protein is CASSLVGAVIYGYTF.

The gene calls are TRBV11-2 and TRBJ2-4; D perhaps matches TRBD1 (6 bases). The CDR3 totals 15 residues. Trimming removed 1 base at V and 1 base at J, with 8 bases between. Germline assignment: CDR1 SGHAT and CDR2 FQNNGV. The CDR3 region is CASSLGDRAKNIQYF. The CDR3 DNA is TGTGCCAGCAGCTTAGGAGACAGGGCCAAAAACATTCAGTACTTC.

The CDR3 bases are TGTGCCAGCAGCTTAAACCAGGGGAGCGAAGCTTTCTTT. Translated, it gives CASSLNQGSEAFF. V gene TRBV7-3 combines with J gene TRBJ1-1, with D tentatively TRBD1 (6 bases). The CDR3 is made up of 13 amino acids. Germline CDR1 SGHTA, CDR2 FQGTGA. V was clipped by 1 base and J by 8 bases, with 11 bases between them.

This chain joins TRBV6-5 and TRBJ1-1; TRBD1 matches at 7 bases. The CDR3 has 13 amino acids. Germline-derived CDR1 and CDR2 are MNHEY and SVGAGI. J gave up 5 bases and V 6 bases, and 6 bases lay outside the gene matches. In DNA form, the CDR3 reads TGTGCCAGCAGACCGACAGGGAGGACTGAAGCTTTCTTT. Translating it yields CASRPTGRTEAFF.

The chain has TRBV18 and TRBJ1-5, with D maybe TRBD1 (5 bases). Germline CDR1 and CDR2: KGHSH and LQKENI. This CDR3 has 13 residues. Trimming removed 5 bases at V and 3 bases at J, with 8 bases between. The CDR3 coding sequence is TGTGCCAGCTCAGAACAGGTCAATCAGCCCCAGCATTTT. Translating gives CASSEQVNQPQHF.

The chain links TRBV5-1 to TRBJ2-2; D call uncertain. The germline V gene has CDR1 SGHRS and CDR2 YFSETQ. The CDR3 extends over 15 amino acids. V lost 0 bases to trimming and J lost 0 bases, with 6 bases between them. The CDR3: CASSLGGANTGELFF. CDR3 nucleotides: TGCGCCAGCAGCTTGGGAGGAGCGAACACCGGGGAGCTGTTTTTT.

This chain joins TRBV5-4 and TRBJ2-2; 11 nucleotides agree with TRBD2. The germline gives CDR1 SGHNT, CDR2 YYREEE (reference sequence). The length of the CDR3 is 16 residues. The trim removed 0 bases at V and 5 bases at J, leaving 3 bases unmatched. CDR3 sequence reads: CASSLVAGGSTGELFF. CDR3 nucleotides: TGTGCCAGCAGCTTGGTAGCGGGAGGGAGTACCGGGGAGCTGTTTTTT. The complete variable domain, with remaining parts taken from reference TRBV5-4 and TRBJ2-2, reads ETGVTQSPTHLIKTRGQQVTLRCSSQSGHNTVSWYQQALGQGPQFIFQYYREEENGRGNFPPRFSGLQFPNYSSELNVNALELDDSALYLCASSLVAGGSTGELFFGEGSRLTVL.